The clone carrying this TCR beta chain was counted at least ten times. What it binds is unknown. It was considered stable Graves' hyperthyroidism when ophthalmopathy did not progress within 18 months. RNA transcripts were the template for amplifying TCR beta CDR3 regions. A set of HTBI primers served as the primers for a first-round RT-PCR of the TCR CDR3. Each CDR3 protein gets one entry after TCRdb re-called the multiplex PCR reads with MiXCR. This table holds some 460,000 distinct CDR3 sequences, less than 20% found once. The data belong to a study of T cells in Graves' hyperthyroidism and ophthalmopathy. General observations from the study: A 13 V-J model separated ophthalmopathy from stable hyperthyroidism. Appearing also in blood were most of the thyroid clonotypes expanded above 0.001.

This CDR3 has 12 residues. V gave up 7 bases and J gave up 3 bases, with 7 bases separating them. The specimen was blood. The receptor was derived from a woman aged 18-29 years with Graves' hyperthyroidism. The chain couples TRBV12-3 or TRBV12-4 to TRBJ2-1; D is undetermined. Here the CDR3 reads CASTPDYNEQFF. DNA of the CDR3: TGTGCCAGCACCCCAGACTACAATGAGCAGTTCTTC.